This T cell receptor beta chain was sequenced in a study of beta chain features in type 1 diabetes (dated by TCRdb to 2016 to 2019). For context, the study as a whole: Patients and healthy donors did not differ in mean age, gender distribution, total cell number or subset yield. In the study, TCRB repertoires of sorted circulating CD4+ T cell subsets from recently diagnosed type 1 diabetes patients were compared with those of matched healthy donors. A total of 107,917,701 sorted cells were examined across all samples, and a strong correlation was observed between cell number per subset and RNA yield. Regulatory and stem cell-like memory subsets were isolated from only 8 patients and roughly 8 healthy donors, whereas naive and central memory subsets came from all 30 or so donors. Broader findings and caveats from the paper: Fewer insertions and more nucleotide deletions at VDJ recombination sites were observed in patients with type 1 diabetes, implying thymic rearrangement abnormalities. HLA sub-analyses involved small numbers of individuals, so any influence of HLA type on TCRB rearrangement remained unresolved. The naive, central memory and regulatory TCRB repertoires appeared to resemble one another more closely among patients than among healthy donors. Because cDNA was sequenced instead of genomic DNA, activated cells with high expression could be over-represented, although the groups did not differ in activation or CD3 levels. PCR may preferentially amplify shorter templates, but because patient and control samples were amplified and corrected together, any resulting skew would affect both groups equally. In all four CD4+ subsets, TCRB CDR3 length was moderately but significantly shorter in type 1 diabetes patients.

This clone was seen more than once but under ten times. The clone's antigen remains unknown. No much larger clone exists at a distance of one base, and base qualities are not known. The CDR3 spans 13 residues, from the cysteine through the phenylalanine. The entry retains the CDR3 DNA only, 39 bases that are in frame from base 1. Sequences LGHNA (CDR1) and YSLEER (CDR2) are obtained from the germline V gene. Trimming costs V 1 base and J 3 bases, and their ends lie 6 bases apart. The entire amount of isolated RNA was reverse transcribed using the High Capacity cDNA Reverse Transcription Kit, so the sequenced TCRB transcripts were expressed ones. Deep immunoSEQ sequencing was applied to naive, central memory and regulatory T cell samples, giving an average of roughly 3.5 million total reads per sample. After sorted cells were lysed in RLT buffer, RNA was extracted with DNase-treated RNeasy Micro or Mini kits, with the choice depending on cell number. Each cell subset was processed separately to prevent cross-contamination, with patient and healthy donor samples processed together. The immunoSEQ multiplex PCR was used to amplify TCRB sequences from cDNA, generating 87-bp fragments that spanned the CDR3 region. Sequencing of the amplicons was performed on the Illumina HiSeq platform. Under the source paper's analysis protocol: PCR bias was computationally corrected using synthetic template baselines, reads within Hamming distance 2 were collapsed, and singletons that could not be merged were discarded. Reads were aligned against IMGT to assign V, D and J genes, CDR3 length and insertions or deletions at six rearrangement sites. Within each subset, clonotype counts were normalized to sorted cell number, and only after that were true diversity and Gini coefficients computed with the tcR R package. The overlap coefficient, calculated on TCRB nucleotide sequences, was used to measure repertoire sharing. Out-of-frame TCRB sequences from naive cells were analyzed as a proxy for the pre-selection repertoire. In TCRdb, the immuneACCESS table is reduced to in-frame sequences with V and J assigned. These tables do not hold every clone; where another copy was compared, an unresolved V gene accounts for under half, and the others remain unexplained. The V and J calls and clone size are taken from that table; D and trimming were inferred from the DNA. This sample is represented by around 350,000 clones; approximately 12% of them were singletons. About 0.017% of the sample is taken by the ten largest.

Each donor gave one peripheral blood draw, averaging roughly 100 mL, which was collected into heparinised tubes. A BD FACSAria II was used to sort naive, central memory, regulatory and stem cell-like memory CD4+ T cells with a panel that included CD45RO, CCR7, CD25, CD127, CD95 and CD27. All sorted populations exceeded 98% purity. Right away, PBMCs were isolated by Lymphoprep density gradient centrifugation and were stained directly, with no culture step. So that batch effects would be minimized, each experiment stained and sorted samples in pairs, pairing one healthy donor with one patient. Sequenced input: naive CD4+ T cells from blood. Sample cell subset or site, as interpreted from the label and publication: true naive CD4+ T cells. The sequence was obtained from a man younger than 35 in good health. The chain is encoded by TRBV4-3 joined to TRBJ1-2; no D gene can be assigned with confidence. The base sequence is TGCGCCAGCAGCCAAGCAGGTCACTATGGCTACACCTTC. This yields the protein CASSQAGHYGYTF.